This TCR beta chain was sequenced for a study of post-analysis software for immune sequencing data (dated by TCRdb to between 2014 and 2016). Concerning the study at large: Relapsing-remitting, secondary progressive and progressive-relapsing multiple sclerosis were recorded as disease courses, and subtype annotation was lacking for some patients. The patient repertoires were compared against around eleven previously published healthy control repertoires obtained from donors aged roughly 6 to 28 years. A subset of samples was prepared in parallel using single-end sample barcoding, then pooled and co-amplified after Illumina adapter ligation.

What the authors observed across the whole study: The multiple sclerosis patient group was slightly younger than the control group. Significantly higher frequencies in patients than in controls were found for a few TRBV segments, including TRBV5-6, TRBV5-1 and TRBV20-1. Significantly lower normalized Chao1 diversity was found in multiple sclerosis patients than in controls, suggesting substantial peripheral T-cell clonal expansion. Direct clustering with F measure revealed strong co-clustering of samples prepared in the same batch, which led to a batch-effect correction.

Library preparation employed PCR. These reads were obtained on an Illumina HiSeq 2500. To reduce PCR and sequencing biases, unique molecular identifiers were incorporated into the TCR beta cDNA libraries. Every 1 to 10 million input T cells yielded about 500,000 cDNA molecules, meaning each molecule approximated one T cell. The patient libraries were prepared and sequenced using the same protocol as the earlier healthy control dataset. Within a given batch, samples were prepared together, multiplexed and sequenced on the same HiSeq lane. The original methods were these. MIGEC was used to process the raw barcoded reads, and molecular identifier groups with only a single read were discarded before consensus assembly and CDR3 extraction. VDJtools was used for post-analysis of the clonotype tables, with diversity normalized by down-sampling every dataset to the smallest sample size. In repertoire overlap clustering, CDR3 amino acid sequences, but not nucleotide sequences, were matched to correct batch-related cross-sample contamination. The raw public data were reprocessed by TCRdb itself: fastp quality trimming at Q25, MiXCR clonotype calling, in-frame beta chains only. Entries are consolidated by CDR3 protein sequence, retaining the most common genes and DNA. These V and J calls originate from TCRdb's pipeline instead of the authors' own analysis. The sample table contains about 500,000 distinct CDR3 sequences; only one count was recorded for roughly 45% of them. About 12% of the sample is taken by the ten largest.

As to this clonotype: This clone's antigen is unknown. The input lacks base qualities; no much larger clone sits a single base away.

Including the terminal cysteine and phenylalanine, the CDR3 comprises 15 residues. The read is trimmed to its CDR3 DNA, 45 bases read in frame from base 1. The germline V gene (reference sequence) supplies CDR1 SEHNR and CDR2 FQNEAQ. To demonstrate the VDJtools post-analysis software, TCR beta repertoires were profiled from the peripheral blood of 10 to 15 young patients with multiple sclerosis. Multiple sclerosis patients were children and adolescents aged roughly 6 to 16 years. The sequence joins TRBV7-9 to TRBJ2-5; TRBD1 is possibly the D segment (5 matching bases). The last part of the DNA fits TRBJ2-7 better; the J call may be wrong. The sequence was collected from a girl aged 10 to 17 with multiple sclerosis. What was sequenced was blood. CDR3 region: CASSPGRVPSYEQYF. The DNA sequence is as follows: TGTGCCAGCAGCCCAGGCAGGGTTCCCTCCTACGAGCAGTACTTC.